Listed below are T cell receptor beta chains from one sample, sequenced in a study of T cell changes during pregnancy in multiple sclerosis. The assay was immunoSEQ multiplex PCR, and TCRdb's table has in-frame clones only and misses some. In the table there are some 54,000 clones, just over 90% of which are singletons. This specimen consisted of peripheral blood, obtained after pregnancy. These receptors all stem from a female donor with multiple sclerosis, enrolled in a pregnancy study. The CDR3 runs from the conserved cysteine through the conserved F or W. A D gene is named only where the DNA matches it firmly. Clone size is not always given. Where it is, it says once, few, many or a class for expanded clones.

abundance: .
v_gene: TRBV11-2
d_gene: .
j_gene: TRBJ1-2
CDR3nt: TGTGCCAGCAGCTCCACAAGAGGCTACACCTTC
CDR3aa: CASSSTRGYTF

abundance: .
v_gene: TRBV11-3
d_gene: TRBD2
j_gene: TRBJ2-1
CDR3nt: TGTGCCAGCAGCCAGAAAGGACTAGCGGGAATTACTGAGCAGTTCTTC
CDR3aa: CASSQKGLAGITEQFF

abundance: .
v_gene: TRBV27
d_gene: TRBD2
j_gene: TRBJ2-7
CDR3nt: TGTGCCAGCAGTTGGGGGAGGGCTTTCGGTAACGAGCAGTACTTC
CDR3aa: CASSWGRAFGNEQYF

abundance: once
v_gene: TRBV6-6
d_gene: TRBD1
j_gene: TRBJ1-3
CDR3nt: TGTGCCAGCAGTTACTCTGGACAGGGTGGAAACACCATATATTTT
CDR3aa: CASSYSGQGGNTIYF

abundance: .
v_gene: TRBV6-6
d_gene: .
j_gene: TRBJ1-2
CDR3nt: TGTGCCAGCAGCCCACCCACTCTGACAGTTGGCTACACCTTC
CDR3aa: CASSPPTLTVGYTF

abundance: .
v_gene: TRBV5-6
d_gene: TRBD1
j_gene: TRBJ2-5
CDR3nt: TGTGCCAGCAGTATCCTGGCAGGGGGAGAGACCCAGTACTTC
CDR3aa: CASSILAGGETQYF

abundance: .
v_gene: TRBV5-6
d_gene: .
j_gene: TRBJ2-7
CDR3nt: TGTGCCAGCAGCTTGGTGGGCGAGCCCTACGAGCAGTACTTC
CDR3aa: CASSLVGEPYEQYF

abundance: once
v_gene: TRBV11-2
d_gene: .
j_gene: TRBJ2-1
CDR3nt: TGTGCCAGCAGCTTAGCCAGGGGCAATGAGCAGTTCTTC
CDR3aa: CASSLARGNEQFF

abundance: .
v_gene: TRBV6-5
d_gene: .
j_gene: TRBJ1-1
CDR3nt: TGTGCCAGCAGTTACGGGGGGATGAACACTGAAGCTTTCTTT
CDR3aa: CASSYGGMNTEAFF

abundance: .
v_gene: TRBV10-1
d_gene: TRBD2
j_gene: TRBJ2-1
CDR3nt: TGCGCCAGCAGTGGACTAGCGCCTAACGTTTACAATGAGCAGTTCTTC
CDR3aa: CASSGLAPNVYNEQFF

abundance: .
v_gene: TRBV11-2
d_gene: TRBD2
j_gene: TRBJ2-5
CDR3nt: TGTGCCAGCAGCTACAGACTAGCGGGAGTCTACGAGACCCAGTACTTC
CDR3aa: CASSYRLAGVYETQYF

abundance: .
v_gene: TRBV28
d_gene: .
j_gene: TRBJ1-1
CDR3nt: TGTGCCAGCAGCCTGCGGCCGCACACTGAAGCTTTCTTT
CDR3aa: CASSLRPHTEAFF

abundance: .
v_gene: TRBV7-2
d_gene: TRBD1
j_gene: TRBJ1-1
CDR3nt: TGTGCCAGCAAGCTGGGGGGACAGGACACTGAAGCTTTCTTT
CDR3aa: CASKLGGQDTEAFF

abundance: .
v_gene: TRBV29-1
d_gene: .
j_gene: TRBJ1-2
CDR3nt: TGCAGCGGAGGAGAAGGCTACACCTTC
CDR3aa: CSGGEGYTF

abundance: .
v_gene: TRBV4-1
d_gene: .
j_gene: TRBJ2-1
CDR3nt: TGCGCCAGCAGCCAAGGTCTCTCCTACAATGAGCAGTTCTTC
CDR3aa: CASSQGLSYNEQFF